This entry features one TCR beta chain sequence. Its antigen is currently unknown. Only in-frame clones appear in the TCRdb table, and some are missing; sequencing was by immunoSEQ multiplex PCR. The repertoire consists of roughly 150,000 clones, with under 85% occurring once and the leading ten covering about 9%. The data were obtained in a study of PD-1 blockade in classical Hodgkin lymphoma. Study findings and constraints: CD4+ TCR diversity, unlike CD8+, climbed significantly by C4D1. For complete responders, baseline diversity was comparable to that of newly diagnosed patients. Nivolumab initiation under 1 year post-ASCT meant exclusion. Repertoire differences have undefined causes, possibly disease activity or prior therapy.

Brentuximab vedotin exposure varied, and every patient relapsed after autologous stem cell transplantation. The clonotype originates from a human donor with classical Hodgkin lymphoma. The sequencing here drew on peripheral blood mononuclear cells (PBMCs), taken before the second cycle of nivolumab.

CDR3 amino acids: CASSPQGQGARQPQHF. The CDR3 bases are TGTGCCAGCTCACCACAAGGCCAGGGGGCGAGACAGCCCCAGCATTTT. V usage is TRBV18 and J usage is TRBJ1-5, with 8 bases fitting TRBD1. Losses at the gene ends were 1 base for V and 7 bases for J; bases not matched to a gene: 9. In germline, CDR1 is KGHSH, CDR2 LQKENI. The CDR3 extends over 16 amino acids. The entire variable domain, with the rest obtained from reference TRBV18 and TRBJ1-5, is as follows: NAGVMQNPRHLVRRRGQEARLRCSPMKGHSHVYWYRQLPEEGLKFMVYLQKENIIDESGMPKERFSAEFPKEGPSILRIQQVVRGDSAAYFCASSPQGQGARQPQHFGDGTRLSIL.